Listed here are 8 T cell receptor beta chains from one sample, sequenced in a study of response to subunit inactivated influenza vaccine. TCRdb re-called the RT-PCR reads through MiXCR, storing one row per CDR3 protein. This sample carries fewer than 600,000 distinct CDR3 sequences, 6.5% to 8% of them seen once, and the ten largest clones take approximately 14%. Sample: PBMCs from blood, taken roughly 24 months after vaccination. All receptors come from a man between 50 and 70 years old who received an inactivated influenza vaccine.

The chain employs TRBV4-3 and TRBJ2-3, with a tentative D call TRBD1 (6 bases). The germline gives CDR1 LGHNA, CDR2 YSLEER. The CDR3 covers 15 residues. Trimming cost V 4 bases and J 0 bases, with 11 bases left between them. The CDR3 DNA follows: TGCGCCAGCAGCCCGGGGACACAGAGCACAGATACGCAGTATTTT. Translating it yields CASSPGTQSTDTQYF.

This clonotype was seen a handful of times. The chain is built from TRBV2 and TRBJ2-4; a possible D gene is TRBD1 (5 bases). CDR1 and CDR2 from the germline V gene are SNHLY and FYNNEI. The CDR3 runs to 15 residues. Trimming removed 3 bases from V and 1 base from J, with 10 bases in between. The CDR3 DNA is TGTGCCAGCAGTGATGGCAGGGCGGCCAAAAACATTCAGTACTTC. Protein: CASSDGRAAKNIQYF.

This clonotype was seen only a few times. The rearrangement uses TRBV6-1 and TRBJ2-7, with 7 bases identical to TRBD2. This CDR3 contains 16 residues. V lost 7 bases, J lost 4 bases, and 16 bases stayed unmatched. The germline gives CDR1 MNHNS, CDR2 SASEGT. The CDR3 sequence: CASNPGGPAGLYEQYF. The CDR3 DNA is TGTGCCAGCAATCCTGGTGGCCCAGCGGGACTTTACGAGCAGTACTTC.

Only a few counts were recorded for this clonotype. J is TRBJ1-5 and V is TRBV7-2; D is ambiguous. The CDR3 totals 12 residues. Per germline, CDR1 SGHTA and CDR2 FQGNSA. V was cut by 3 bases and J by 6 bases, with 6 bases left in between. CDR3 loop: CASSLEVQPQHF. The CDR3 nucleotides are TGTGCCAGCAGCTTGGAGGTTCAGCCCCAGCATTTT.

This clonotype was seen a few times. V is TRBV20-1 and J is TRBJ1-2; 7 bases fit TRBD1. This CDR3 has 15 residues. CDR1 and CDR2 (germline): DFQATT, SNEGSKA (reference sequence). V was clipped by 0 bases and J by 2 bases; unmatched bases: 6. The CDR3 DNA reads as TGCAGTGCTAGAGACCCCGGGACAGAGAACTATGGCTACACCTTC. It encodes CSARDPGTENYGYTF.

The V gene is TRBV5-1, the J gene TRBJ2-1; 10 nucleotides match TRBD2. The CDR3 consists of 14 residues. V lost 7 bases to trimming and J lost 7 bases; unmatched junction nucleotides: 8. The germline CDR1 and CDR2 sequences are SGHRS and YFSETQ. CDR3 region: CASGRLAGANEQFF. The CDR3 bases are TGCGCCAGCGGGAGGCTAGCGGGAGCTAATGAGCAGTTCTTC.

Only a few counts were recorded for this clonotype. The genes are TRBV5-1 and TRBJ2-5; the D call may be TRBD1 or TRBD2 (6 bases each). V shed 4 bases and J shed 5 bases, with 15 bases lying between them. Germline V gene data show CDR1 as SGHRS and CDR2 as YFSETQ. This CDR3 is built from 14 residues. CDR3 loop: CASSERLGGETQYF. The DNA for the CDR3 is TGCGCCAGCAGCGAACGCTTGGGGGGCGAGACCCAGTACTTC.

This clonotype was picked up a small number of times. This sequence joins TRBV3-1 and TRBJ1-1; a possible D gene is TRBD1 (5 bases). The CDR3 is 13 amino acids. Germline V gene data show CDR1 as LGHDT and CDR2 as YNNKEL (reference sequence). V was shortened by 6 bases and J by 10 bases, with 18 bases between the two germline ends. Here the CDR3 reads CASRDTPGGVAFF. Here the CDR3 DNA reads TGTGCCAGCAGGGACACCCCTGGGGGGGTAGCTTTCTTT.